These 2 T cell receptor beta chains originate from one sample sequenced in a study of T-cell reconstitution after alpha-beta-depleted transplantation in children. A library of TCRbeta sequences, prepared with unique molecular identifiers, was generated. TCRdb analysed the PCR reads with MiXCR anew, one entry per CDR3 protein. The sample has over 400,000 distinct CDR3 sequences, about an eighth seen once. The material sequenced was PBMCs from the stem cell graft donor, taken from the stem cell graft. These TCRs come from a human donor who donated a stem cell graft to a child with combined immunodeficiency.

The chain links TRBV5-1 to TRBJ2-7, with D possibly being TRBD2 (6 bases). The germline CDR1 and CDR2 sequences are SGHRS and YFSETQ. The CDR3 is 14 amino acids. Between the trimmed V and J ends, which lost 4 bases and 2 bases, there was a span of 13 bases. In DNA, the CDR3 is TGCGCCAGCAGCCCGGTCGCGGGAACCTACGAGCAGTACTTC. Protein product: CASSPVAGTYEQYF.

V is TRBV7-9 and J is TRBJ1-6, with TRBD1 identical over 9 bases. J gave up 7 bases and V 2 bases, and 6 bases lay outside the gene matches. The CDR3 sequence is 16 residues long. Germline V gene sequence: CDR1 SEHNR, CDR2 FQNEAQ (reference sequence). The CDR3 spells CASSLSETGGNSPLHF. The CDR3 bases are TGTGCCAGCAGCTTATCGGAGACAGGGGGGAATTCACCCCTCCACTTT.